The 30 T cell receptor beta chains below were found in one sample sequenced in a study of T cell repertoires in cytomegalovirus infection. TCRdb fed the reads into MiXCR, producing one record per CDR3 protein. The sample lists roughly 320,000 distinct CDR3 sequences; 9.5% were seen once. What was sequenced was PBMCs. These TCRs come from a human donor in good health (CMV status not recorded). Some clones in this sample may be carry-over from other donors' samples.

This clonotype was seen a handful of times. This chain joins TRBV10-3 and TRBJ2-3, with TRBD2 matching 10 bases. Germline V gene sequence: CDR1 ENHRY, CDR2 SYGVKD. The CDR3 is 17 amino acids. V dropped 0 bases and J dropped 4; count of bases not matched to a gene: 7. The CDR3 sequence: CAISESGLAEASDTQYF. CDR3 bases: TGTGCCATCAGTGAGTCCGGACTAGCGGAGGCCTCAGATACGCAGTATTTT.

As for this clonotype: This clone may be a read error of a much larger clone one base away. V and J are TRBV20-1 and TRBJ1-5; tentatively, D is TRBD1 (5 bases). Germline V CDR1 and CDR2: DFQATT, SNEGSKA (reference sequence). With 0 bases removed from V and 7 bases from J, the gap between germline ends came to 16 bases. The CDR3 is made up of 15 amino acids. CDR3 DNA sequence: TGCAGTGCTAGAGACACCGGCAGACCAGGGCAGCCCCAGCATTTT. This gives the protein CSARDTGRPGQPQHF.

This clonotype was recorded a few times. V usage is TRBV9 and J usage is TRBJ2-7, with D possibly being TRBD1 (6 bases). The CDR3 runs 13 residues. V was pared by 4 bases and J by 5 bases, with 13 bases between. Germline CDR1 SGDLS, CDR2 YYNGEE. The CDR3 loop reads CASSSQGRNEQYF. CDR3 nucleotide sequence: TGTGCCAGCAGCTCACAGGGTAGGAACGAGCAGTACTTC. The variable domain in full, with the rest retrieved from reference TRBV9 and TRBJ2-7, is DSGVTQTPKHLITATGQRVTLRCSPRSGDLSVYWYQQSLDQGLQFLIQYYNGEERAKGNILERFSAQQFPDLHSELNLSSLELGDSALYFCASSSQGRNEQYFGPGTRLTVT.

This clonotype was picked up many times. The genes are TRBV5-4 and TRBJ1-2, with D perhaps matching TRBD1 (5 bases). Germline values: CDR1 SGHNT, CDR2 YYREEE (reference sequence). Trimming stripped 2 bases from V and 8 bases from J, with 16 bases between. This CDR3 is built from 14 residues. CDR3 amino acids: CASSFVRDLRGYTF. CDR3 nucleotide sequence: TGTGCCAGCAGCTTCGTCCGGGACTTACGGGGCTACACCTTC.

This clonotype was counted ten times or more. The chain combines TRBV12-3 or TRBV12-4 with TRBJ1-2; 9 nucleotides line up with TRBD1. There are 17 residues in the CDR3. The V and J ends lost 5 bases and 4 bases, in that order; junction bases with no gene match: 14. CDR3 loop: CASSHTSPGQGSYGYTF. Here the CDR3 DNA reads TGTGCCAGCAGTCATACCTCCCCGGGACAGGGTAGCTATGGCTACACCTTC.

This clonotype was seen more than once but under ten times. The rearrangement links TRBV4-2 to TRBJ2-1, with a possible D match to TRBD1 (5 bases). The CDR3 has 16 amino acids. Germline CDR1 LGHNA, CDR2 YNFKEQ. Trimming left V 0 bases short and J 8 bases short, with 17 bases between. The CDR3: CASSQERTNTWDEQFF. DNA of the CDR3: TGTGCCAGCAGCCAAGAACGGACAAACACTTGGGATGAGCAGTTCTTC.

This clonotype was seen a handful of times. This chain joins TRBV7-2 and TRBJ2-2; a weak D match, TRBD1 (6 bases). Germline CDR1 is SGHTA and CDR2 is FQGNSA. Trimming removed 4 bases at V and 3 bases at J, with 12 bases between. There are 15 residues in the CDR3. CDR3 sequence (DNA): TGTGCCAGCAGCTCGGACAAGGGGGACACCGGGGAGCTGTTTTTT. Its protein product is CASSSDKGDTGELFF.

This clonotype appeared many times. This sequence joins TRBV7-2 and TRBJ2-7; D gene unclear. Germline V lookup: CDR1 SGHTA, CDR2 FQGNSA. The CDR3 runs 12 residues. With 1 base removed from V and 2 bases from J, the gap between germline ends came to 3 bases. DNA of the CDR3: TGTGCCAGCAGCTTAGTAACCTACGAGCAGTACTTC. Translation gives CASSLVTYEQYF.

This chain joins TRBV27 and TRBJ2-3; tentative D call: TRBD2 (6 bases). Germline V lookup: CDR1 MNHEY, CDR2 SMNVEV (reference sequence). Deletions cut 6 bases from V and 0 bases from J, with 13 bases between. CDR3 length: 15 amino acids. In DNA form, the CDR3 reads TGTGCCAGCAGCCGCCGGGACTCGAGCACAGATACGCAGTATTTT. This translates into CASSRRDSSTDTQYF.

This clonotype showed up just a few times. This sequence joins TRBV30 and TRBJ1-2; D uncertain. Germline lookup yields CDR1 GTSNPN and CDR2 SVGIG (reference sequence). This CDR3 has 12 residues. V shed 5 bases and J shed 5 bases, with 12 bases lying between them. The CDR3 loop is CAWGVLGYGYTF. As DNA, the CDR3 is TGTGCCTGGGGGGTTCTCGGGTATGGCTACACCTTC. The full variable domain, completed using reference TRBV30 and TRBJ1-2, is SQTIHQWPATLVQPVGSPLSLECTVEGTSNPNLYWYRQAAGRGLQLLFYSVGIGQISSEVPQNLSASRPQDRQFILSSKKLLLSDSGFYLCAWGVLGYGYTFGSGTRLTVV.

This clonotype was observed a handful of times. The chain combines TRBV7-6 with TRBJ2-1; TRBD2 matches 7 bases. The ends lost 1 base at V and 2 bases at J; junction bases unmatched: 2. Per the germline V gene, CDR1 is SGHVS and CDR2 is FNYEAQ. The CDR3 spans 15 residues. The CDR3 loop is CASSLDAGAYNEQFF. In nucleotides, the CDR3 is TGTGCCAGCAGCTTAGATGCGGGAGCCTACAATGAGCAGTTCTTC.

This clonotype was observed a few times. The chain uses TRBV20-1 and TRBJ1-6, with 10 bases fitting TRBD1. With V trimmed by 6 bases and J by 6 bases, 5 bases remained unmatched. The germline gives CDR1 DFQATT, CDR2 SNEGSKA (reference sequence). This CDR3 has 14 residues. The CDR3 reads CSAPRTGGNSPLHF. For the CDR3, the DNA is TGCAGTGCCCCTCGGACAGGGGGTAATTCACCCCTCCACTTT.

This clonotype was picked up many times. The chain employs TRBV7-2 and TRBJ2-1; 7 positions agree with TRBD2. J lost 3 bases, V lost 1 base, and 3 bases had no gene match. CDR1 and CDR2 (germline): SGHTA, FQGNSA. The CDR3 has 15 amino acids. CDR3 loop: CASSLVASGYNEQFF. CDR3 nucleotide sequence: TGTGCCAGCAGCTTAGTGGCTAGCGGCTACAATGAGCAGTTCTTC.

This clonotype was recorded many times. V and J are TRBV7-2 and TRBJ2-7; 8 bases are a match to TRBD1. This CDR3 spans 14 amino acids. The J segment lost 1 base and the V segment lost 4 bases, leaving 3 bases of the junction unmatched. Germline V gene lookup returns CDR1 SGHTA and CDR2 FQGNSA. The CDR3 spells CASSSDRASYEQYF. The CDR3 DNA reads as TGTGCCAGCAGCTCGGACAGGGCGTCCTACGAGCAGTACTTC.

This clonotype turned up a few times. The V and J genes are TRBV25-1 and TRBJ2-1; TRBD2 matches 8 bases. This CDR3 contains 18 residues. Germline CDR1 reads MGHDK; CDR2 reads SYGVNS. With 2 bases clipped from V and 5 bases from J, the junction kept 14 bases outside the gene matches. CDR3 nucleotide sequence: TGTGCCAGCAGTGAAGGGGGGGCGCTAGCGGGCCCGAACAATGAGCAGTTCTTC. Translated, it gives CASSEGGALAGPNNEQFF.

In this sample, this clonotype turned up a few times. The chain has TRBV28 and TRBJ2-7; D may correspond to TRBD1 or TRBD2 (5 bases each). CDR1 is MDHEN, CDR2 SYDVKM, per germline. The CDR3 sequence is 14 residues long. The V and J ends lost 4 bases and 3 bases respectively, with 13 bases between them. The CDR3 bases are TGTGCCAGCAGTTCCCCGGGACCGATCTACGAGCAGTACTTC. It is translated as CASSSPGPIYEQYF. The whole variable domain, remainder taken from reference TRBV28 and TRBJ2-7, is DVKVTQSSRYLVKRTGEKVFLECVQDMDHENMFWYRQDPGLGLRLIYFSYDVKMKEKGDIPEGYSVSREKKERFSLILESASTNQTSMYLCASSSPGPIYEQYFGPGTRLTVT.

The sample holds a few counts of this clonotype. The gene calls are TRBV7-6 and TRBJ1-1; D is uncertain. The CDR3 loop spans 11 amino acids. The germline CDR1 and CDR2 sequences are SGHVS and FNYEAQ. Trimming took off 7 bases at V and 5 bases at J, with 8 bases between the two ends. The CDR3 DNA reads TGTGCCAGCATCCTAGGGACTGAAGCTTTCTTT. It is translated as CASILGTEAFF.

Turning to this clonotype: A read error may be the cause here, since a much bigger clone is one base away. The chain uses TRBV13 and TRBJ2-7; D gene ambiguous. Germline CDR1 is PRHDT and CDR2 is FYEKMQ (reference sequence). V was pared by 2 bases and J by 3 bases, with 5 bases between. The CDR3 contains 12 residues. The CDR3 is CASSLTYYEQYF. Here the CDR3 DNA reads TGTGCCAGCAGCTTAACCTACTACGAGCAGTACTTC.

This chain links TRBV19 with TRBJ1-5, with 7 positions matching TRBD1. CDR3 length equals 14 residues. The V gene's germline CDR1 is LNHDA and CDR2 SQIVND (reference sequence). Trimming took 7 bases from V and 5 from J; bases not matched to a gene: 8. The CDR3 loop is CASKQQGFDQPQHF. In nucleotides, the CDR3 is TGTGCCAGTAAACAACAGGGGTTCGATCAGCCCCAGCATTTT. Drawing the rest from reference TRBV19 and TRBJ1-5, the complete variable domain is DGGITQSPKYLFRKEGQNVTLSCEQNLNHDAMYWYRQDPGQGLRLIYYSQIVNDFQKGDIAEGYSVSREKKESFPLTVTSAQKNPTAFYLCASKQQGFDQPQHFGDGTRLSIL.

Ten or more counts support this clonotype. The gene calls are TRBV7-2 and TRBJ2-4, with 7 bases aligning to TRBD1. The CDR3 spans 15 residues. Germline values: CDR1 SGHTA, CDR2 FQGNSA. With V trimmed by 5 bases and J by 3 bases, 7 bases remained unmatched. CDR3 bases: TGTGCCAGCAGCCCCCAGGCAGGGGGCAAAAACATTCAGTACTTC. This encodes CASSPQAGGKNIQYF. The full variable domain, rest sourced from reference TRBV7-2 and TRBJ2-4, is GAGVSQSPSNKVTEKGKDVELRCDPISGHTALYWYRQSLGQGLEFLIYFQGNSAPDKSGLPSDRFSAERTGGSVSTLTIQRTQQEDSAVYLCASSPQAGGKNIQYFGAGTRLSVL.

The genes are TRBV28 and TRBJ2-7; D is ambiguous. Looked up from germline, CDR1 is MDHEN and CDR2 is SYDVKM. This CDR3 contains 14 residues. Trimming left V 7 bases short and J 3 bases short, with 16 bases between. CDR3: CASTTRWANYEQYF. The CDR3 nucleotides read TGTGCCAGCACCACGCGATGGGCAAACTACGAGCAGTACTTC.

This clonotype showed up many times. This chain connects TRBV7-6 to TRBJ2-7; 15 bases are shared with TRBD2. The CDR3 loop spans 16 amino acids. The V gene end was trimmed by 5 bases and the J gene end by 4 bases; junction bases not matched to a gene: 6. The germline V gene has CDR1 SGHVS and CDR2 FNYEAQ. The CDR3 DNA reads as TGTGCCAGCAGCGCGGGACTAGCGGGGGGAAGGTACGAGCAGTACTTC. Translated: CASSAGLAGGRYEQYF.

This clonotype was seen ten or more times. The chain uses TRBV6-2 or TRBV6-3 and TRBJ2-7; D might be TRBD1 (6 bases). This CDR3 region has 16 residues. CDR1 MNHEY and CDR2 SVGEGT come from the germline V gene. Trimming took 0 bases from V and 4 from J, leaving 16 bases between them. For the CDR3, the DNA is TGTGCCAGCAGTTACTCGAGAATCAGGGGCTCGTACGAGCAGTACTTC. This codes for CASSYSRIRGSYEQYF.

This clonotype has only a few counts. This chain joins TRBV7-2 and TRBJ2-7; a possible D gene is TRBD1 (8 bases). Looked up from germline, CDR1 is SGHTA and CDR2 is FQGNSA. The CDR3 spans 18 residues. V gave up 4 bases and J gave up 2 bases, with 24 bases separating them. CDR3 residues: CASSSEGGTGHNPYEQYF. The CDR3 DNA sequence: TGTGCCAGCAGCTCCGAGGGAGGGACAGGACACAATCCCTACGAGCAGTACTTC.

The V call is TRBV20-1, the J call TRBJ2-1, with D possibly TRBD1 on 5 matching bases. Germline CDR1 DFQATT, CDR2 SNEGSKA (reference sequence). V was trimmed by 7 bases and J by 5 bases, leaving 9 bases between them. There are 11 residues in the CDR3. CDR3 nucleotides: TGCAGTGTAAGGGGAAACAATGAGCAGTTCTTC. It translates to CSVRGNNEQFF.

This CDR3 is CASTIQQGSSYEQYF. CDR3 in DNA: TGTGCCAGCACTATTCAGCAGGGAAGCTCCTACGAGCAGTACTTC. This rearrangement joins TRBV28 to TRBJ2-7; D is perhaps TRBD1 (5 bases). CDR1 is MDHEN, CDR2 SYDVKM, per germline. The CDR3 totals 15 residues. V was trimmed by 7 bases and J by 0 bases, leaving 16 bases between them.

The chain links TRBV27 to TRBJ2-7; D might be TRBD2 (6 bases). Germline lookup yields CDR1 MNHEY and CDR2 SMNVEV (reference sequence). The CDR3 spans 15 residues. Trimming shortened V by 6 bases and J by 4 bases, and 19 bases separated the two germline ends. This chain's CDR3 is CASSPRELLRYEQYF. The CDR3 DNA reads TGTGCCAGCAGCCCCCGGGAGCTTTTGAGGTACGAGCAGTACTTC.

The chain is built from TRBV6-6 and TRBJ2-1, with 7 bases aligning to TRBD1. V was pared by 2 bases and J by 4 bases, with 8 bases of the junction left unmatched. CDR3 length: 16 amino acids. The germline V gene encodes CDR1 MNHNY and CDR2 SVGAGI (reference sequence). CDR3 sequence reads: CASSYGTGTAYNEQFF. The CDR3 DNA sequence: TGTGCCAGCAGTTACGGGACCGGGACAGCTTACAATGAGCAGTTCTTC.

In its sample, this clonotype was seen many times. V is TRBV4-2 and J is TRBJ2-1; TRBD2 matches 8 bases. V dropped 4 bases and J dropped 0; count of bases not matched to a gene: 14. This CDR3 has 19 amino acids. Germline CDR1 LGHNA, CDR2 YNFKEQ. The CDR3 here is CASSRYERSGGTSYNEQFF. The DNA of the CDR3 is TGTGCCAGCAGCCGCTACGAGAGAAGCGGGGGCACCTCCTACAATGAGCAGTTCTTC.

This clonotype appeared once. CDR3 region: CAGWTEAFF. CDR3 sequence (DNA): TGTGCCGGATGGACTGAAGCTTTCTTT. The chain combines TRBV6-2 or TRBV6-3 with TRBJ1-1; no firm D call. V was pared by 11 bases and J by 5 bases, with 6 bases between. This CDR3 region has 9 residues. Germline-derived CDR1 and CDR2 are MNHEY and SVGEGT.